The T cell receptor (beta chain) under discussion was sequenced for a study of graft-versus-host responses after intestinal transplantation. The V gene's germline CDR1 is SGHVS and CDR2 FQNEAQ. CDR3 size: 16 residues. V lost 4 bases and J lost 5, with 17 bases in between. Repertoires were generated with immunoSEQ multiplex PCR, while TCRdb's copy carries only in-frame clones and drops some. In the table there are 96,000 or so clones, about 94% of which are singletons. As regards this clone: What it binds is not known.

V and J are TRBV7-8 and TRBJ1-4, with D possibly being TRBD1 (5 bases). Sample: unstimulated CD4+ T cells sorted from spleen or lymph node cells, taken before intestinal transplant. This TCR was recovered from a human donor who received an intestinal transplant. The CDR3 here is CASSSVDSAQNEKLFF. CDR3 DNA: TGTGCCAGCAGCTCCGTCGACAGTGCCCAAAATGAAAAACTGTTTTTT.